The 31 T cell receptor beta chains below all came from one sample that was sequenced in a study of control samples from healthy donors and cancer patients. Produced via immunoSEQ multiplex PCR; TCRdb's table is partial and in-frame only. The table lists around 75,000 clones, approximately 92% of them singletons. Sequencing input: blood. These receptor sequences come from a woman aged 60-75 years in good health.

CDR3 nucleotides: TGTGCCACCAGGGATCACTCTGGAAACACCATATATTTT. Translation gives CATRDHSGNTIYF. This sequence joins TRBV28 and TRBJ1-3, with D tentatively TRBD1 (5 bases). This CDR3 region has 13 residues. Per the germline V gene, CDR1 is MDHEN and CDR2 is SYDVKM. V was cut by 10 bases and J by 0 bases, with 10 bases left in between.

This clone is termed medium-sized. This chain connects TRBV5-8 to TRBJ1-2; D not certain. The CDR3 has 14 amino acids. V lost 1 base, J lost 3 bases, and 10 bases lay in between. CDR1 is SGHTS and CDR2 is YDEGEE in the germline V gene. The CDR3 DNA follows: TGTGCCAGCAGCTTGAGGGCGTCAGACTATGGCTACACCTTC. Protein product: CASSLRASDYGYTF.

The chain uses TRBV5-5 and TRBJ2-7; D remains unclear. There are 15 residues in the CDR3. V lost 4 bases to trimming and J lost 2 bases, with 16 bases between them. Germline values: CDR1 SGHKS, CDR2 YYEKEE (reference sequence). The CDR3 spells CASSNRVGLAYEQYF. The CDR3 region has the DNA TGTGCCAGCAGCAATAGGGTCGGATTGGCCTACGAGCAGTACTTC.

This chain joins TRBV10-1 and TRBJ1-5, with 9 bases fitting TRBD1. Trimming removed 8 bases from V and 5 bases from J; junction bases left unmatched: 1. The CDR3 is 12 amino acids. The germline V gene encodes CDR1 WNHNN and CDR2 SYGVQD (reference sequence). The DNA for the CDR3 is TGCGCCAGCGGGACAGGGTATCAGCCCCAGCATTTT. Translating gives CASGTGYQPQHF.

The chain joins TRBV7-3 to TRBJ2-7; tentative D call: TRBD1 (5 bases). The germline V and J ends were trimmed by 4 bases and 5 bases, with 12 bases remaining between them. The CDR3 covers 13 residues. Germline assignment: CDR1 SGHTA and CDR2 FQGTGA. The CDR3 loop reads CASSSIQGNEQYF. CDR3 bases: TGTGCCAGCAGCTCCATTCAGGGAAACGAGCAGTACTTC.

CDR3 nucleotides: TGTGCCAGCAGCCAAGATCGACTAGCGGGGAGCACAGATACGCAGTATTTT. Encoded protein: CASSQDRLAGSTDTQYF. The V and J genes are TRBV3-1 (or the pseudogene TRBV3-2) and TRBJ2-3; 11 bases agree with TRBD2. Germline CDR1 and CDR2: LGHDT and YNNKEL (reference sequence). V dropped 0 bases and J dropped 0; count of bases not matched to a gene: 2. CDR3 length: 17 residues.

The chain carries TRBV6-5 and TRBJ1-3, with TRBD1 matching over 8 bases. The CDR3 totals 15 residues. Per the germline V gene, CDR1 is MNHEY and CDR2 is SVGAGI. The V segment lost 4 bases and the J segment 2 bases; nucleotides outside the gene matches: 4. CDR3 nucleotides: TGTGCCAGCAGTTCTTCAGGGGGCCCTGGAAACACCATATATTTT. Protein: CASSSSGGPGNTIYF.

The rearrangement links TRBV6-1 to TRBJ1-6, with D uncertain. The CDR3 totals 15 residues. The ends were cut back, 0 bases at V and 7 bases at J, with 10 bases in the middle. Germline CDR1 is MNHNS and CDR2 is SASEGT. The CDR3 bases are TGTGCCAGCAGTGAAGCGAGACCGGCCAATTCACCCCTCCACTTT. Amino acid sequence: CASSEARPANSPLHF.

The genes are TRBV20-1 and TRBJ2-7; D is undetermined. Germline loops: CDR1 DFQATT, CDR2 SNEGSKA (reference sequence). The CDR3 covers 11 residues. The V end was cut by 1 base, the J end by 4 bases, with 5 bases between. In DNA, the CDR3 is TGCAGTGCTAGAGGGGTATACGAGCAGTACTTC. Its protein product is CSARGVYEQYF.

The genes are TRBV21-1 and TRBJ2-2; the D call of TRBD1 is as the table states it, not checked on the DNA. TRBV21-1 is described as a pseudogene. This CDR3 spans 17 amino acids. The CDR3 loop is CASSKNGDRDATGELFF. The CDR3 nucleotides are TGTGCCAGCAGCAAAAACGGGGACAGGGATGCTACCGGGGAGCTGTTTTTT.

This clone was picked up one time. The V call is TRBV7-3, the J call TRBJ2-3, with 11 positions matching TRBD1. Trimming at V came to 4 bases and at J to 6 bases, leaving 3 bases not matched to a gene. The CDR3 length is 14 residues. Germline V gene data show CDR1 as SGHTA and CDR2 as FQGTGA. The CDR3 reads CASSSRDRGDTQYF. Here the CDR3 DNA reads TGTGCCAGCAGCTCCCGGGACAGGGGGGATACGCAGTATTTT.

This sequence joins TRBV7-9 and TRBJ1-2, with 8 positions matching TRBD1. Germline V gives CDR1 SEHNR, CDR2 FQNEAQ (reference sequence). This CDR3 is built from 14 residues. V was clipped by 5 bases and J by 5 bases; unmatched bases: 7. DNA for the CDR3: TGTGCCAGCAGCCGGACAGGGAACCCATATGGCTACACCTTC. It translates to CASSRTGNPYGYTF.

This chain connects TRBV27 to TRBJ2-2; possibly TRBD1 or TRBD2 for D (5 bases each). The germline gives CDR1 MNHEY, CDR2 SMNVEV (reference sequence). The CDR3 has 19 residues. Trimming cost V 4 bases and J 0 bases, with 21 bases left between them. Written as DNA, the CDR3 is TGTGCCAGCAGTTCTTTTGGCCTATCCGGGACCGCGAACACCGGGGAGCTGTTTTTT. Amino acid sequence: CASSSFGLSGTANTGELFF.

About this clone itself: Other DNA sequences in the sample encode the same CDR3. This rearrangement joins TRBV28 to TRBJ1-5; D is ambiguous. Germline V gene lookup returns CDR1 MDHEN and CDR2 SYDVKM. The length of the CDR3 is 13 residues. V was trimmed by 3 bases and J by 2 bases, leaving 5 bases between them. CDR3 nucleotide sequence: TGTGCCAGCAGTTTCGGGGGCAATCAGCCCCAGCATTTT. It specifies CASSFGGNQPQHF.

The chain recombines TRBV6-2 or TRBV6-3 with TRBJ2-1; D is perhaps TRBD1 or TRBD2 (5 bases each). The CDR3 extends over 15 amino acids. V lost 2 bases and J 1 base, leaving 9 bases between the germline ends. CDR1 is MNHEY, CDR2 SVGEGT, per germline. The CDR3 region has the DNA TGTGCCAGCAGTTACGGGGACGGGTCCTACAATGAGCAGTTCTTC. It yields the protein CASSYGDGSYNEQFF.

V gene TRBV24-1 combines with J gene TRBJ2-1; tentative D call: TRBD1 (6 bases). The length of the CDR3 is 14 residues. Germline CDR1 KGHDR, CDR2 SFDVKD. V was cut by 1 base and J by 5 bases, with 8 bases left in between. CDR3 protein: CATSDFSGDNEQFF. CDR3 sequence (DNA): TGTGCCACCAGTGATTTTTCAGGGGACAATGAGCAGTTCTTC.

This chain links TRBV25-1 with TRBJ2-5; 10 positions match TRBD1. Germline V gene data show CDR1 as MGHDK and CDR2 as SYGVNS. The CDR3 has 16 residues. V dropped 6 bases and J dropped 2; count of bases not matched to a gene: 9. The CDR3 DNA reads TGTGCCAGCAGCCGGCCCCGGGACAGGGGACAAGAGACCCAGTACTTC. Its protein is CASSRPRDRGQETQYF.

The rearrangement links TRBV9 to TRBJ2-1, with D hard to call. The CDR3 totals 13 residues. V lost 3 bases, J lost 0 bases, and 4 bases lay in between. Germline-derived CDR1 and CDR2 are SGDLS and YYNGEE. CDR3 DNA: TGTGCCAGCAGCGGCGGCTCCTACAATGAGCAGTTCTTC. It codes for CASSGGSYNEQFF.

This sequence joins TRBV5-1 and TRBJ1-4; D gene unclear. This CDR3 spans 14 amino acids. The V and J ends lost 5 bases and 7 bases respectively, with 15 bases between them. Germline CDR1 is SGHRS and CDR2 is YFSETQ. The CDR3 here is CASRPEGGSEKLFF. The DNA of the CDR3 is TGCGCCAGCAGACCAGAGGGAGGTAGTGAAAAACTGTTTTTT.

The chain joins TRBV18 to TRBJ2-7, with no clear D. CDR3 length equals 12 residues. V gave up 3 bases and J gave up 1 base, with 4 bases separating them. Germline V gene sequence: CDR1 KGHSH, CDR2 LQKENI. CDR3 DNA: TGTGCCAGCTCACCGGCTTCCTACGAGCAGTACTTC. Protein sequence: CASSPASYEQYF.

The chain carries TRBV2 and TRBJ1-1, with D tentatively TRBD1 (5 bases). Trimming removed 8 bases at V and 5 bases at J, with 12 bases between. From germline, CDR1 is SNHLY and CDR2 FYNNEI. The CDR3 is 12 residues long. The CDR3 protein is CASQTGGTEAFF. CDR3 DNA: TGTGCCAGCCAAACTGGGGGAACTGAAGCTTTCTTT.

CDR3 loop: CASSLGTVPRTDTQYF. The CDR3 DNA follows: TGCGCCAGCAGCTTGGGTACAGTCCCACGCACAGATACGCAGTATTTT. V gene TRBV5-1 combines with J gene TRBJ2-3; no firm D call. V dropped 0 bases and J dropped 1 base, with 12 bases sitting between them. CDR1 and CDR2 (germline): SGHRS, YFSETQ. CDR3 length: 16 residues.

DNA of the CDR3: TGCGCCAGCAGCCGGGACACTGGGGACACTGAAGCTTTCTTT. Amino acids: CASSRDTGDTEAFF. The rearrangement joins TRBV5-1 to TRBJ1-1; possible D gene TRBD1, 6 bases. CDR1 SGHRS and CDR2 YFSETQ come from the germline V gene. Trimming took 4 bases from V and 3 from J, leaving 13 bases between them. The CDR3 runs to 14 residues.

The chain is built from TRBV14 and TRBJ2-2; the D gene could be TRBD1 or TRBD2 (5 bases each). Germline V CDR1 and CDR2: SGHDN, FVKESK. This CDR3 is 16 amino acids long. Trimming left V 4 bases short and J 3 bases short, with 15 bases between. The CDR3 protein is CASSLAGRSYTGELFF. For the CDR3, the DNA is TGTGCCAGCAGCCTCGCAGGGAGAAGTTACACCGGGGAGCTGTTTTTT.

The chain recombines TRBV19 with TRBJ2-7, with 9 nucleotides matching TRBD2. Looked up from germline, CDR1 is LNHDA and CDR2 is SQIVND (reference sequence). The length of the CDR3 is 18 residues. V lost 0 bases and J lost 3; bases outside the gene matches: 12. CDR3 in amino acids: CASSIDRRELAGRYEQYF. CDR3 DNA sequence: TGTGCCAGTAGTATAGACCGGAGGGAACTAGCGGGCCGCTACGAGCAGTACTTC.

The J gene is TRBJ2-2, the V gene TRBV7-9; D ambiguous. Trimming took off 8 bases at V and 0 bases at J, with 7 bases between the two ends. The CDR3 extends over 13 amino acids. CDR1 is SEHNR and CDR2 is FQNEAQ in the germline V gene (reference sequence). The DNA of the CDR3 is TGTGCCAGCCAACCCGCGAACACCGGGGAGCTGTTTTTT. It specifies CASQPANTGELFF. The full variable domain, its missing parts supplied by reference TRBV7-9 and TRBJ2-2, is DTGVSQNPRHKITKRGQNVTFRCDPISEHNRLYWYRQTLGQGPEFLTYFQNEAQLEKSRLLSDRFSAERPKGSFSTLEIQRTEQGDSAMYLCASQPANTGELFFGEGSRLTVL.

This chain links TRBV11-1 with TRBJ1-5, with D perhaps TRBD1 (5 bases). CDR1 and CDR2 (germline): SGHAT, FQDESV (reference sequence). V lost 5 bases and J 4 bases, leaving 9 bases between the germline ends. This CDR3 is 13 amino acids long. In DNA form, the CDR3 reads TGTGCCAGCAGCCGGGACGGAAATCAGCCCCAGCATTTT. Its translation: CASSRDGNQPQHF. Full variable domain (remainder filled in from reference TRBV11-1 and TRBJ1-5): EAEVAQSPRYKITEKSQAVAFWCDPISGHATLYWYRQILGQGPELLVQFQDESVVDDSQLPKDRFSAERLKGVDSTLKIQPAELGDSAMYLCASSRDGNQPQHFGDGTRLSIL.

The CDR3 bases are TGTGCCAGCAGAGACGGGACTAGCGGGAGCCACGAGCAGTACTTC. Translation gives CASRDGTSGSHEQYF. V is TRBV4-2 and J is TRBJ2-7; 14 positions match TRBD2. The junction had 6 bases not matched to a gene; V was cut back by 6 bases and J by 5 bases. The CDR3 is 15 amino acids. CDR1 and CDR2 from the germline V gene are LGHNA and YNFKEQ.

This chain connects TRBV6-5 to TRBJ1-1; no firm D call. Trimming took 8 bases from V and 0 from J, leaving 10 bases between them. Per the germline V gene, CDR1 is MNHEY and CDR2 is SVGAGI. The CDR3 is 13 amino acids. CDR3 in amino acids: CASPDHLNTEAFF. Written as DNA, the CDR3 is TGTGCCAGCCCTGACCACTTGAACACTGAAGCTTTCTTT.

The chain joins TRBV7-2 to TRBJ2-7; the match to TRBD2 covers 7 bases. The CDR3 is 15 residues long. Germline V gives CDR1 SGHTA, CDR2 FQGNSA. V trimming: 1 base; J trimming: 3 bases; junction bases outside the gene matches: 6. The CDR3 loop is CASSLGPTSYYEQYF. In nucleotides, the CDR3 is TGTGCCAGCAGCTTAGGCCCGACTAGCTACTACGAGCAGTACTTC.

For this clone: Other DNA sequences within the sample encode an identical CDR3. The genes are TRBV5-1 and TRBJ2-1, with unresolved D. CDR3 size: 15 residues. Germline assignment: CDR1 SGHRS and CDR2 YFSETQ. Trimming shortened V by 0 bases and J by 0 bases, and 7 bases separated the two germline ends. CDR3 DNA sequence: TGCGCCAGCAGCTTGGACGGAAGCTCCTACAATGAGCAGTTCTTC. It is translated as CASSLDGSSYNEQFF.